This TCR beta chain comes out of a study of blood T cell repertoires in COVID-19. Germline V gives CDR1 MDHEN, CDR2 SYDVKM. The CDR3 totals 12 residues. Trimming cost V 6 bases and J 2 bases, with 6 bases left between them. Generated by immunoSEQ multiplex PCR, the TCRdb table keeps only in-frame clones and is missing some. The sample consists of roughly 280,000 clones, roughly 86% of them appearing once. What was sequenced was PBMCs or T cells enriched from blood (not recorded which). The receptor was derived from a woman aged 55-70 years who had recovered from COVID-19. This sequence joins TRBV28 and TRBJ2-3; D unclear. This CDR3 reads CASSVVTDTQYF. For the CDR3, the DNA is TGTGCCAGCAGCGTAGTCACAGATACGCAGTATTTT.